These 2 T cell receptor beta chains were all obtained from the same sample, sequenced in a study of blood T cells in healthy people across ages. The authors ran a second PCR of 7 to 11 cycles using a sample-barcoded 5' primer and a J-beta primer mix. TCRdb reprocessed the 5' RACE reads with MiXCR, giving one entry per CDR3 protein. The repertoire holds about 1.1 million distinct CDR3 sequences, with 35% to 40% as singletons. Input material: blood. The receptors derive from a man aged 18 to 30 in good health.

At least ten counts were recorded for this clonotype. The V call is TRBV25-1, the J call TRBJ2-2; 8 bases match TRBD1. V gave up 2 bases and J gave up 7 bases; unmatched junction bases: 3. Germline V gene data show CDR1 as MGHDK and CDR2 as SYGVNS. The CDR3 totals 14 residues. The CDR3 nucleotides are TGTGCCAGCAGTGAAAACACAGGGGGCGGGGAGCTGTTTTTT. This sequence encodes CASSENTGGGELFF.

The rearrangement joins TRBV7-2 to TRBJ2-5, with TRBD2 as a possible D gene (6 bases). Looked up from germline, CDR1 is SGHTA and CDR2 is FQGNSA. The length of the CDR3 is 16 residues. The V gene lost 2 bases and the J gene lost 0 bases, with 13 bases spanning the gap. CDR3 amino acids: CASSLLAGIDQETQYF. The CDR3 region has the DNA TGTGCCAGCAGCTTACTCGCGGGGATTGACCAAGAGACCCAGTACTTC. The entire variable domain, with the rest obtained from reference TRBV7-2 and TRBJ2-5, is as follows: GAGVSQSPSNKVTEKGKDVELRCDPISGHTALYWYRQSLGQGLEFLIYFQGNSAPDKSGLPSDRFSAERTGGSVSTLTIQRTQQEDSAVYLCASSLLAGIDQETQYFGPGTRLLVL.